This T cell receptor (beta chain) was captured in a study of T cell changes during pregnancy in multiple sclerosis. Produced via immunoSEQ multiplex PCR; TCRdb's table is partial and in-frame only. The sample lists tens of thousands of clones; under 95% were seen once. CDR1 LNHDA and CDR2 SQIVND come from the germline V gene (reference sequence). Unmatched junction bases numbered 4, after V lost 4 bases and J lost 1 base. This CDR3 is 16 amino acids long. The sample in question was peripheral blood, obtained in the first trimester of pregnancy. The chain is built from TRBV19 and TRBJ2-2; 9 positions match TRBD1. This receptor was identified in a female donor in good health, enrolled as a control in a pregnancy study. The CDR3 bases are TGTGCCAGTAGTACAGACAGGGGGATGAACACCGGGGAGCTGTTTTTT. Amino acids: CASSTDRGMNTGELFF.